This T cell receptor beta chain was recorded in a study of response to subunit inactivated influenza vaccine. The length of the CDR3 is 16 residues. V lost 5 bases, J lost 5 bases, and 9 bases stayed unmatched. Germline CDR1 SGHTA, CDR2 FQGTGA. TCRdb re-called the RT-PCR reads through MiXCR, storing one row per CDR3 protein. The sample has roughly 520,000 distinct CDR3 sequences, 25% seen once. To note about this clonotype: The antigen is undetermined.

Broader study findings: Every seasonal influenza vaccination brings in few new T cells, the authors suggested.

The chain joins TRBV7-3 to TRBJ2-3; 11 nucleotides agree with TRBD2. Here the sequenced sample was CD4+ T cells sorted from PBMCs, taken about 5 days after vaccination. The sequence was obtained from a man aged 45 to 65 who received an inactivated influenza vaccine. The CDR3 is CASSPFSGRAKDTQYF. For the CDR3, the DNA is TGTGCCAGCAGCCCTTTTAGCGGGAGGGCGAAAGATACGCAGTATTTT.